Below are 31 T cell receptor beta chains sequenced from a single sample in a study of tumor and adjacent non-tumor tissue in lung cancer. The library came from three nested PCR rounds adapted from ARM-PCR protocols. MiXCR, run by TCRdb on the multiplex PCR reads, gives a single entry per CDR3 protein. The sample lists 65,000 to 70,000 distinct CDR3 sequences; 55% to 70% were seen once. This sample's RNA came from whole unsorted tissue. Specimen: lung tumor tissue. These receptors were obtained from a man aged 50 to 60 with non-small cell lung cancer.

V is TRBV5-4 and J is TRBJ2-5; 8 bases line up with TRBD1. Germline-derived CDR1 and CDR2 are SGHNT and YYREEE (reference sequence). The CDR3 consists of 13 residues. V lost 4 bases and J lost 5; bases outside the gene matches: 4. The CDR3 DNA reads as TGTGCCAGCAGCCAACAGGGGGATGAGACCCAGTACTTC. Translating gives CASSQQGDETQYF.

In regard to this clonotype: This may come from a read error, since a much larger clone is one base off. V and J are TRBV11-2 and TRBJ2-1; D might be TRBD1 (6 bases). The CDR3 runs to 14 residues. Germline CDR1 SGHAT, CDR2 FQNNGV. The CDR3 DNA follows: TGTTCCAGCTCCGGGACATTATTCTACAATGAGCAGTTCTTC. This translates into CSSSGTLFYNEQFF.

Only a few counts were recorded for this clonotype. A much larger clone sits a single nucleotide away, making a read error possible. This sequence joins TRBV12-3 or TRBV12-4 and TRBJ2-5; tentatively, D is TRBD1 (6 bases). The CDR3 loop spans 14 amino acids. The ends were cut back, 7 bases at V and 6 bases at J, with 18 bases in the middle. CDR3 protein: CASTRAGVRKTQYF. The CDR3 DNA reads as TGTGCCAGCACACGGGCAGGGGTCAGAAAGACCCAGTACTTC.

CDR3 coding DNA: TGTGCCAGCGAGAGTCAAGAGACCCAGTACTTC. Its translation: CASESQETQYF. The V and J genes are TRBV11-2 and TRBJ2-5, with D unresolved. Trimming shortened V by 8 bases and J by 2 bases, and 6 bases separated the two germline ends. Germline CDR1 is SGHAT and CDR2 is FQNNGV. The CDR3 is 11 amino acids.

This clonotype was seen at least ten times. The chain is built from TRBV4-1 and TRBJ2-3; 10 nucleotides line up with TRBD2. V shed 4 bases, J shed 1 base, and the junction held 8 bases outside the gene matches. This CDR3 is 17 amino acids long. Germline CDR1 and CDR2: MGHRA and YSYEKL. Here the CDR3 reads CASSPIKLAGGTDTQYF. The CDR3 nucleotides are TGCGCCAGCAGCCCTATCAAGCTAGCGGGGGGCACAGATACGCAGTATTTT.

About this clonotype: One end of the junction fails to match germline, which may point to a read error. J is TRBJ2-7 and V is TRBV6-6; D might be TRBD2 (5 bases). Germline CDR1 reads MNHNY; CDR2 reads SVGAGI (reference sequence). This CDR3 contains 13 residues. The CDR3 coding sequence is TGCTCCAGCAGTGGAGGTCTCTTGGGCGAGCAGTACTTC. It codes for CSSSGGLLGEQYF.

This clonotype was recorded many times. The CDR3: CASSPTGFVEKLFF. In DNA, the CDR3 is TGTGCCAGCAGCCCGACAGGGTTTGTTGAAAAACTGTTTTTT. The chain uses TRBV6-5 and TRBJ1-4; 7 nucleotides match TRBD1. This CDR3 spans 14 amino acids. The junction had 8 bases not matched to a gene; V was cut back by 6 bases and J by 7 bases. Germline CDR1 and CDR2: MNHEY and SVGAGI.

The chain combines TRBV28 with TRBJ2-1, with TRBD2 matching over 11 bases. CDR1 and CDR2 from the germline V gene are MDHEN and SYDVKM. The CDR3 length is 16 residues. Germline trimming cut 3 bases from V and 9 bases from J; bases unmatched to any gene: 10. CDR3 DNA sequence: TGTGCCAGCAGTTTTCTGCTAGCGGGAGGTGCAGGTGAGCAGTTCTTC. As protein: CASSFLLAGGAGEQFF. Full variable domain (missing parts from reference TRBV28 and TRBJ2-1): DVKVTQSSRYLVKRTGEKVFLECVQDMDHENMFWYRQDPGLGLRLIYFSYDVKMKEKGDIPEGYSVSREKKERFSLILESASTNQTSMYLCASSFLLAGGAGEQFFGPGTRLTVL.

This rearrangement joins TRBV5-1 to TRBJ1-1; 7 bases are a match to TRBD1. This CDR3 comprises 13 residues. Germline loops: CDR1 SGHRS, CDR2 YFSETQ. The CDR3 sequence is CTTRGQQNTEAFF. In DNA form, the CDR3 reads TGCACCACCAGGGGACAGCAGAACACTGAAGCTTTCTTT.

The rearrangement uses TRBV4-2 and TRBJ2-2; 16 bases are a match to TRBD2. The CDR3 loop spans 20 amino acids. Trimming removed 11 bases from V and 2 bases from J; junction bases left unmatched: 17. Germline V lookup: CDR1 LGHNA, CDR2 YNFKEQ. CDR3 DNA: TGTGCCGACAACCAAGGTCCCGGGACTAGCGGGAGGGCCAACACCGGGGAGCTGTTTTTT. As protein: CADNQGPGTSGRANTGELFF.

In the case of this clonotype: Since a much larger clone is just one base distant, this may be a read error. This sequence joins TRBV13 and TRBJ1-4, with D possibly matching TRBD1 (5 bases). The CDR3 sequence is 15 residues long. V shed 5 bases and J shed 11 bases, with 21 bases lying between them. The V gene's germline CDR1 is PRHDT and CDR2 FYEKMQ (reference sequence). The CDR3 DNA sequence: TGTGCCAGCAGCGTAGATGGGACCAGAAGCGGGAAACTGTTTTTT. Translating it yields CASSVDGTRSGKLFF.

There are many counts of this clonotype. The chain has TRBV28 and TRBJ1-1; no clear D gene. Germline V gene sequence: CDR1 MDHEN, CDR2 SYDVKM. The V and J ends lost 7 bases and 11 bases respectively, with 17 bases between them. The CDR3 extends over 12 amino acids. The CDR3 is CASTSRIRIAFF. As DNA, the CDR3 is TGTGCCAGCACGTCCAGGATTAGGATCGCTTTCTTT.

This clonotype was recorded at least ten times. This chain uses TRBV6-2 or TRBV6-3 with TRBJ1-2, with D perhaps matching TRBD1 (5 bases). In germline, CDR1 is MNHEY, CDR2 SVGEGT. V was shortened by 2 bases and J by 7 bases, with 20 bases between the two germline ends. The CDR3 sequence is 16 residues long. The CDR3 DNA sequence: TGTGCCAGCAGTTACGATGTAGGGACTACCGTGTCTGGCTACACCTTC. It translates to CASSYDVGTTVSGYTF.

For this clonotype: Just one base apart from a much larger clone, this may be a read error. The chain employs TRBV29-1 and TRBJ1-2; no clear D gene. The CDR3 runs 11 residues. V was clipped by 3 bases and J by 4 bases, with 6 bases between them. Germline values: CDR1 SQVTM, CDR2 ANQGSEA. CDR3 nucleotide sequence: TGCAGCGTTGACGGCATCTATGGCTACACCTTC. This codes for CSVDGIYGYTF.

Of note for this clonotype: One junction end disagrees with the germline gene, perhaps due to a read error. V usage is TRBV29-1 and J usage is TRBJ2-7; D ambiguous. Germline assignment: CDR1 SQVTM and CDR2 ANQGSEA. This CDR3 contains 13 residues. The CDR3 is CSLDLWEHHEQYF. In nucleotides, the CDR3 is TGCAGCCTTGATCTCTGGGAACATCACGAGCAGTACTTC.

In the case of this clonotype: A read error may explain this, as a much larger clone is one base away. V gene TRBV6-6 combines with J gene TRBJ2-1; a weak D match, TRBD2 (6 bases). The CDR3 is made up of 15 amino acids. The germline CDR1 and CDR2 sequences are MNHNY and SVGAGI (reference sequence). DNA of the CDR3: TGTGTCACCTACTTTAGCGGCAATGCCTACAATGAGCAGTTCTTC. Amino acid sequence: CVTYFSGNAYNEQFF.

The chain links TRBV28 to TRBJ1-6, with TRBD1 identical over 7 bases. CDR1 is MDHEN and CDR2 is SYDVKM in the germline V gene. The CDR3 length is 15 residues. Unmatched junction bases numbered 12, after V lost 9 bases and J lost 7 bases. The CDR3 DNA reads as TGTGCCAGGAGCTCCTGGACAGGAGCAAATTCACCCCTCCACTTT. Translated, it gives CARSSWTGANSPLHF.

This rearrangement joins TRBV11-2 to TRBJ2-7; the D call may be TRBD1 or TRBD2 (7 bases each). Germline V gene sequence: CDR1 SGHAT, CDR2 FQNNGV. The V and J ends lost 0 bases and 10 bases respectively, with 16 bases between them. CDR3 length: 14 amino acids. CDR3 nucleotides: TGTGCCAGCAGCTTAGACAGGGGGGGGTATGACCAGTACTTC. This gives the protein CASSLDRGGYDQYF.

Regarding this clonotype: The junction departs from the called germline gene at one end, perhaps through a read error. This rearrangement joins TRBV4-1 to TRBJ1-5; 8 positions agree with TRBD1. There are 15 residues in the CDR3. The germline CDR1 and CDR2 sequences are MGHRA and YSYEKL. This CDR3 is CTRSHSGTGQRPHHF. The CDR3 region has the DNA TGCACCAGGAGCCACAGCGGGACAGGACAACGGCCCCATCATTTT.

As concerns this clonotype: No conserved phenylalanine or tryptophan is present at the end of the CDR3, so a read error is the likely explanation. The CDR3 nucleotides read TGTGCCAGCGGCCTCTCGGGACACAACTATAATTCACCCCTCCACCTT. This gives the protein CASGLSGHNYNSPLHL. The chain joins TRBV11-2 to TRBJ1-6; D is perhaps TRBD1 (6 bases). The CDR3 is 16 residues long. Trimming shortened V by 8 bases and J by 3 bases, and 17 bases separated the two germline ends. Per germline, CDR1 SGHAT and CDR2 FQNNGV.

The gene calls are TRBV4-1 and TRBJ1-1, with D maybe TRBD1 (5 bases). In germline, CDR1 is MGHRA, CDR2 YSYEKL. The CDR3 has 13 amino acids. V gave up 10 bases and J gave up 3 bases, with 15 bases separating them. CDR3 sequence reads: CAIGALMDTEAFF. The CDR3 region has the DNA TGCGCCATCGGGGCCCTCATGGACACTGAAGCTTTCTTT.

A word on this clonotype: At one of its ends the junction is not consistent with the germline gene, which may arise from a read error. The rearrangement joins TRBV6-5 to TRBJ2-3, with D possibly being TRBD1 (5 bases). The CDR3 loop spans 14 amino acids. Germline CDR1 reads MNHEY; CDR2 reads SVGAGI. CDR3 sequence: CASIYPGHTDTQYF. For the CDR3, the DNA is TGTGCCAGCATTTACCCTGGACACACAGATACGCAGTATTTT.

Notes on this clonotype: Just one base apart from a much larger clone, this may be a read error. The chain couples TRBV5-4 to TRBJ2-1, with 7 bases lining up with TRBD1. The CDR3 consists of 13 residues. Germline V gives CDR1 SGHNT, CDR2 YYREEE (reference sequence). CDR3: CASSLVGTDEKFF. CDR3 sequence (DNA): TGTGCCAGCAGCTTGGTGGGGACAGATGAGAAGTTCTTC.

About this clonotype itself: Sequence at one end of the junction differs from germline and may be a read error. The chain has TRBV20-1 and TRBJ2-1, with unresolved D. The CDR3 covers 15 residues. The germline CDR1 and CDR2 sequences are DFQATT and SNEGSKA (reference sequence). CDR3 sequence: CSARAGQNSYNEQFF. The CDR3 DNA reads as TGCAGTGCTAGAGCTGGGCAGAACTCCTACAATGAGCAATTCTTC.

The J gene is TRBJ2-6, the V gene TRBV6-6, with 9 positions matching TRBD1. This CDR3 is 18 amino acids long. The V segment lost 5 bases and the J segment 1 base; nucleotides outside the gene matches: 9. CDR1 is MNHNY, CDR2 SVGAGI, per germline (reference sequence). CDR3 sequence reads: CASSRTGDPLSGANVLTF. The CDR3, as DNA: TGTGCCAGCAGTAGGACAGGGGATCCCCTTTCTGGGGCCAACGTCCTGACTTTC.

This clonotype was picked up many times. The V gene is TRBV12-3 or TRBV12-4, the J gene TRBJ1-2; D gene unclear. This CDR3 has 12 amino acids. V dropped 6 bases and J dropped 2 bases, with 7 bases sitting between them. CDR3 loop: CASRGRNYGYTF. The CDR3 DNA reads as TGTGCCAGCAGAGGGCGGAACTATGGCTACACCTTC.

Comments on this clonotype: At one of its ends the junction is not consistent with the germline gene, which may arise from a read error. DNA of the CDR3: TGTGTCAGCAGCGTAGCTACCGGGACAGGGGCGAATTCACCCCTCCACTTT. Its protein product is CVSSVATGTGANSPLHF. This chain joins TRBV9 and TRBJ1-6, with 10 positions matching TRBD1. The CDR3 extends over 17 amino acids. Germline V gives CDR1 SGDLS, CDR2 YYNGEE.

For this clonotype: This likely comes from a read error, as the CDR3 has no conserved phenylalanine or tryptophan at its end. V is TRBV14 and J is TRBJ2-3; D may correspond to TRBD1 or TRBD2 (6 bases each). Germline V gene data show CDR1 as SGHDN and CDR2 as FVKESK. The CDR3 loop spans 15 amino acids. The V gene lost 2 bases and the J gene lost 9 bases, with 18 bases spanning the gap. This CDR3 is CASSQRPGIGGTQYY. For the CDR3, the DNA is TGTGCCAGCAGCCAACGTCCGGGGATCGGGGGCACGCAGTATTAT.

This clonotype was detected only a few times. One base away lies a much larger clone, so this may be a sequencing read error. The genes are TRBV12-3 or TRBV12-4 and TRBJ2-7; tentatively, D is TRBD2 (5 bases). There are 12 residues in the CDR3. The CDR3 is CVSSMEVGEQYF. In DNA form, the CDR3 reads TGTGTCAGCAGTATGGAGGTGGGCGAGCAGTACTTC.

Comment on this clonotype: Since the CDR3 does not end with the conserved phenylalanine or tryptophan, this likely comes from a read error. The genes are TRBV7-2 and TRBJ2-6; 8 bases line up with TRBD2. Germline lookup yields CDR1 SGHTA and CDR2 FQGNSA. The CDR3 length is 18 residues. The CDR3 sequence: CVSSSGVAGPSGANVLTL. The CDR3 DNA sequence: TGTGTCAGCAGCTCAGGGGTAGCGGGACCCTCTGGGGCCAACGTCCTGACTTTA.

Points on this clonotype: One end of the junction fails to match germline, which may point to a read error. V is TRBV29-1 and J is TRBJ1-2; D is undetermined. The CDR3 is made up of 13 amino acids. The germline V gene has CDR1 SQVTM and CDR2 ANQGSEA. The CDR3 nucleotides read TGTAGCGTTGAAGCTGGGCAGGACCTTGGCTGCACCTTC. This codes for CSVEAGQDLGCTF.